These 22 T cell receptor beta chains were sequenced from one sample in a study of identical twins. Each CDR3 protein gets one entry after TCRdb re-called the 5' RACE reads with MiXCR. The top ten clones hold around 14% of a sample with roughly 720,000 distinct CDR3 sequences, approximately 18% of them seen once. This same sample was also taken into another study, of T cells expressing NK-cell markers.

Material: PBMCs. The receptors originated from a woman aged 18-29 years in good health.

The chain couples TRBV10-3 to TRBJ1-1; no firm D call. The germline V and J ends were trimmed by 2 bases and 0 bases, with 7 bases remaining between them. There are 14 residues in the CDR3. CDR1 and CDR2 from the germline V gene are ENHRY and SYGVKD. The CDR3 DNA reads as TGTGCCATCAGTGAGACCTTCGTGAACACTGAAGCTTTCTTT. It codes for CAISETFVNTEAFF.

There are a few counts of this clonotype. The CDR3 loop is CASSSSGKNIQYF. The CDR3 coding sequence is TGTGCCAGCAGCTCTAGCGGGAAAAACATTCAGTACTTC. V and J are TRBV7-9 and TRBJ2-4, with 8 bases aligning to TRBD2. This CDR3 has 13 residues. Unmatched junction bases numbered 0, after V lost 4 bases and J lost 4 bases. Germline assignment: CDR1 SEHNR and CDR2 FQNEAQ (reference sequence).

V and J are TRBV12-3 or TRBV12-4 and TRBJ2-7, with D possibly matching TRBD2 (6 bases). With 6 bases removed from V and 3 bases from J, the gap between germline ends came to 12 bases. The CDR3 consists of 13 residues. CDR3 nucleotides: TGTGCCAGCAGGAACACTAGCCGCTACGAGCAGTACTTC. This gives the protein CASRNTSRYEQYF.

There are a few counts of this clonotype. V gene TRBV5-1 combines with J gene TRBJ2-1; D is perhaps TRBD1 (7 bases). There are 13 residues in the CDR3. From germline, CDR1 is SGHRS and CDR2 YFSETQ. V was cut by 7 bases and J by 5 bases, with 13 bases left in between. The CDR3, as DNA: TGCGCCAGCTACCAGGGGGGTGACAATGAGCAGTTCTTC. Amino acid sequence: CASYQGGDNEQFF.

This chain uses TRBV12-3 or TRBV12-4 with TRBJ2-1; 8 positions agree with TRBD1. V lost 3 bases, J lost 8 bases, and 9 bases stayed unmatched. This CDR3 contains 15 residues. Written as DNA, the CDR3 is TGTGCCAGCAGTTTTGGGACAGGAGGGTTGGATGAGCAGTTCTTC. This gives the protein CASSFGTGGLDEQFF.

Points on this clonotype: Given a much more abundant clone one base away, this may be a read error. This chain connects TRBV5-1 to TRBJ2-1; possibly TRBD2 for D (6 bases). This CDR3 spans 15 amino acids. Germline CDR1 reads SGHRS; CDR2 reads YFSETQ. The CDR3 sequence: CTSSDRGTPYNEQFF. The DNA of the CDR3 is TGCACCAGCAGCGACCGAGGGACTCCTTACAATGAGCAGTTCTTC.

This clonotype was found a few times. The chain combines TRBV20-1 with TRBJ2-2, with 8 bases aligning to TRBD1. The germline gives CDR1 DFQATT, CDR2 SNEGSKA (reference sequence). The junction had 6 bases not matched to a gene; V was cut back by 1 base and J by 2 bases. This CDR3 has 16 residues. The CDR3 nucleotides are TGCAGTGCTAGAGGGCTGGGACAGGAAAACACCGGGGAGCTGTTTTTT. Its translation is CSARGLGQENTGELFF.

The chain recombines TRBV6-2 or TRBV6-3 with TRBJ2-1; TRBD2 aligns across 16 bases. This CDR3 is 21 amino acids long. Germline lookup yields CDR1 MNHEY and CDR2 SVGEGT. V lost 7 bases to trimming and J lost 0 bases; unmatched junction nucleotides: 15. The CDR3 bases are TGTGCCAGCATCAGGGGACTAGCGGGAGGGCCGGTTATTCGCTCCTACAATGAGCAGTTCTTC. This codes for CASIRGLAGGPVIRSYNEQFF.

The V and J genes are TRBV5-1 and TRBJ2-3; TRBD2 is a possible D gene (5 bases). V gave up 6 bases and J gave up 3 bases, with 14 bases separating them. This CDR3 comprises 14 residues. Germline-derived CDR1 and CDR2 are SGHRS and YFSETQ. CDR3 amino acids: CASKTQGGTDTQYF. The CDR3 DNA reads as TGCGCCAGCAAGACCCAAGGAGGTACAGATACGCAGTATTTT.

About this clonotype itself: Being one base from a much bigger clone, this may be a read error. The chain links TRBV12-3 or TRBV12-4 to TRBJ1-1; 11 positions agree with TRBD1. The CDR3 is 14 residues long. CDR3 loop: CTSRGTGGGTEAFF. DNA for the CDR3: TGTACCAGCAGAGGGACAGGGGGAGGAACTGAAGCTTTCTTT.

The rearrangement joins TRBV5-6 to TRBJ2-2; D might be TRBD1 or TRBD2, each matching 6 bases. V dropped 2 bases and J dropped 9 bases, with 14 bases sitting between them. This CDR3 spans 14 amino acids. Germline CDR1 reads SGHDT; CDR2 reads YYEEEE. CDR3 region: CASSFVGGFRELFF. The CDR3 DNA is TGTGCCAGCAGCTTTGTCGGGGGCTTTCGGGAGCTGTTTTTT.

This clonotype is a singleton in its sample. The gene calls are TRBV20-1 and TRBJ1-1, with D possibly being TRBD1 (5 bases). This CDR3 is 14 amino acids long. With 3 bases removed from V and 1 base from J, the gap between germline ends came to 12 bases. CDR1 is DFQATT and CDR2 is SNEGSKA in the germline V gene (reference sequence). In DNA form, the CDR3 reads TGCAGTGCTAGCCAAACCACAGGGAACACTGAAGCTTTCTTT. Translation gives CSASQTTGNTEAFF.

This clonotype was seen a few times. This chain links TRBV10-3 with TRBJ2-1; the match to TRBD2 covers 12 bases. The junction had 7 bases not matched to a gene; V was cut back by 3 bases and J by 1 base. CDR3 length: 18 residues. The germline V gene encodes CDR1 ENHRY and CDR2 SYGVKD. Written as DNA, the CDR3 is TGTGCCATCAGTGAACTAGCGGGGGGCCCCGTGTCCTACAATGAGCAGTTCTTC. Residues: CAISELAGGPVSYNEQFF.

The chain has TRBV6-5 and TRBJ2-1; the D gene is possibly TRBD2 (5 bases). The V gene's germline CDR1 is MNHEY and CDR2 SVGAGI. The V and J ends lost 4 bases and 9 bases respectively, with 16 bases between them. The CDR3 runs 14 residues. The CDR3 reads CASSSLTSLGEQFF. Written as DNA, the CDR3 is TGTGCCAGCAGTTCACTTACTAGTTTGGGTGAGCAGTTCTTC.

This clonotype was seen a handful of times. The chain employs TRBV20-1 and TRBJ1-2; the D is unclear. Per the germline V gene, CDR1 is DFQATT and CDR2 is SNEGSKA (reference sequence). The CDR3 is 10 residues long. V lost 4 bases to trimming and J lost 6 bases, with 6 bases between them. The CDR3 DNA is TGCAGTGCTAACGGGGATGGCTACACCTTC. This gives the protein CSANGDGYTF.

This clonotype was counted a few times. The V and J genes are TRBV3-1 and TRBJ2-7; 11 bases fit TRBD1. CDR3 length: 16 residues. Germline V gives CDR1 LGHDT, CDR2 YNNKEL (reference sequence). With 4 bases clipped from V and 6 bases from J, the junction kept 11 bases outside the gene matches. The CDR3 region has the DNA TGTGCCAGCAGCCTTCGACCCGGGACAGGGGGAGCCGAGCAGTACTTC. Protein: CASSLRPGTGGAEQYF.

For the CDR3, the DNA is TGCGCCAGCAGCCTTTTAAATGGGGGCACAGATACGCAGTATTTT. Amino acids: CASSLLNGGTDTQYF. V and J are TRBV5-1 and TRBJ2-3; D gene ambiguous. Germline CDR1 and CDR2: SGHRS and YFSETQ. Deletions cut 4 bases from V and 1 base from J, with 13 bases between. The CDR3 is 15 residues long.

This clonotype was seen at least ten times. The chain employs TRBV12-3 or TRBV12-4 and TRBJ2-2; D remains ambiguous. Trimming pared 5 bases from V and 8 bases from J, leaving 12 bases between. There are 13 residues in the CDR3. This chain's CDR3 is CASSRGPAGELFF. The CDR3 nucleotides read TGTGCCAGCAGTCGTGGGCCTGCGGGGGAGCTGTTTTTT.

This chain connects TRBV5-1 to TRBJ2-4, with TRBD1 matching over 7 bases. Germline values: CDR1 SGHRS, CDR2 YFSETQ. The CDR3 is 14 residues long. The J segment lost 4 bases and the V segment lost 7 bases, leaving 8 bases of the junction unmatched. The CDR3, as DNA: TGCGCCAGCGGTCAGGGGGATATAAAAAACATTCAGTACTTC. Amino acids: CASGQGDIKNIQYF.

This rearrangement joins TRBV20-1 to TRBJ1-2; D is unclear. The CDR3 covers 12 residues. Germline V lookup: CDR1 DFQATT, CDR2 SNEGSKA (reference sequence). V lost 0 bases and J 8 bases, leaving 10 bases between the germline ends. The CDR3: CSARDAREGYTF. CDR3 nucleotides: TGCAGTGCTAGAGATGCCCGGGAAGGCTACACCTTC.

This clonotype was detected many times. J is TRBJ1-5 and V is TRBV6-1; maybe TRBD1 (6 bases). Trimming cost V 8 bases and J 3 bases, with 14 bases left between them. Germline V gives CDR1 MNHNS, CDR2 SASEGT. The CDR3 covers 14 residues. CDR3: CASFDRSLNQPQHF. CDR3 DNA sequence: TGTGCCAGCTTTGACAGGTCGCTCAATCAGCCCCAGCATTTT.

There are a few counts of this clonotype. V is TRBV11-2 and J is TRBJ2-7, with D unresolved. The CDR3 has 12 amino acids. Germline CDR1 reads SGHAT; CDR2 reads FQNNGV. V was pared by 2 bases and J by 5 bases, with 7 bases between. CDR3 amino acids: CASSLLPDEQYF. The CDR3 DNA reads as TGTGCCAGCAGCTTACTCCCTGACGAGCAGTACTTC.